The next 20 T cell receptor beta chains were all read from a single sample in a study of cytomegalovirus exposure and HLA in healthy donors. In the PCR, 60 Vbeta and 13 Jbeta primers were used. Only in-frame clones appear in the TCRdb table, and some are missing; sequencing was by immunoSEQ multiplex PCR. The repertoire consists of roughly 100,000 clones, with around three quarters occurring once and the leading ten covering around 5.3%. The sample comprised PBMCs. The receptors come from a young man in good health and CMV-seropositive.

This chain links TRBV19 with TRBJ2-7, with TRBD1 identical over 7 bases. Germline lookup yields CDR1 LNHDA and CDR2 SQIVND (reference sequence). V lost 4 bases and J lost 3; bases outside the gene matches: 3. The CDR3 has 13 residues. CDR3 nucleotide sequence: TGTGCCAGTAGTAAAGGGACAGTCTACGAGCAGTACTTC. This gives the protein CASSKGTVYEQYF.

This rearrangement joins TRBV30 to TRBJ1-6; tentative D call: TRBD1 (6 bases). The germline CDR1 and CDR2 sequences are GTSNPN and SVGIG (reference sequence). V was shortened by 5 bases and J by 7 bases, with 18 bases between the two germline ends. The CDR3 loop spans 15 amino acids. The CDR3 reads CAWATYGTRNSPLHF. The CDR3 DNA sequence: TGTGCCTGGGCCACGTATGGGACAAGGAATTCACCCCTCCACTTT.

Regarding this clone: At one end, the junction sequence differs from germline, possibly due to a read error. The chain combines TRBV29-1 with TRBJ1-2; the match to TRBD1 covers 7 bases. Germline values: CDR1 SQVTM, CDR2 ANQGSEA. CDR3 length: 11 residues. The DNA for the CDR3 is TGCAGCGTAGAAGACAGGGATGGCTACACCTTC. Translated, it gives CSVEDRDGYTF.

This clone was observed a few times. The chain carries TRBV19 and TRBJ2-3; 9 bases are shared with TRBD1. Germline CDR1 and CDR2: LNHDA and SQIVND (reference sequence). The CDR3 is 13 residues long. V lost 9 bases and J lost 3; bases outside the gene matches: 4. CDR3 DNA sequence: TGTGCCAGCTCGGACAGGGGAACAGATACGCAGTATTTT. It translates to CASSDRGTDTQYF.

The genes are TRBV5-1 and TRBJ2-7; tentatively, D is TRBD2 (6 bases). V lost 4 bases to trimming and J lost 2 bases, with 16 bases between them. This CDR3 is built from 15 residues. Germline V gene data show CDR1 as SGHRS and CDR2 as YFSETQ. CDR3 protein: CASSDPGTGAYEQYF. The DNA of the CDR3 is TGCGCCAGCAGCGACCCCGGGACGGGAGCCTACGAGCAGTACTTC.

The sample holds one count of this clone. The chain employs TRBV5-5 and TRBJ1-1; D remains ambiguous. This CDR3 comprises 15 residues. Germline V gene lookup returns CDR1 SGHKS and CDR2 YYEKEE (reference sequence). Trimming removed 0 bases from V and 1 base from J, with 10 bases in between. CDR3 sequence: CASSLASGQNTEAFF. In nucleotides, the CDR3 is TGTGCCAGCAGCTTGGCCTCTGGGCAGAACACTGAAGCTTTCTTT.

This chain joins TRBV6-5 and TRBJ2-3; 9 bases fit TRBD2. Germline V gives CDR1 MNHEY, CDR2 SVGAGI. The CDR3 spans 16 residues. The V gene end was trimmed by 4 bases and the J gene end by 8 bases; junction bases not matched to a gene: 13. CDR3 in DNA: TGTGCCAGCAGTTTCAAAGGGGCGGGGGGGGCGGGTACGCAGTATTTT. It translates to CASSFKGAGGAGTQYF.

The chain is built from TRBV7-2 and TRBJ2-7; possible D gene TRBD1, 5 bases. Germline values: CDR1 SGHTA, CDR2 FQGNSA. The germline V and J ends were trimmed by 4 bases and 4 bases, with 11 bases remaining between them. The CDR3 consists of 13 residues. The chain's CDR3 is CASSSIKGYEQYF. The DNA for the CDR3 is TGTGCCAGCAGCTCAATAAAGGGGTACGAGCAGTACTTC.

The table lists this clone with a count of one. The identical CDR3 is also encoded by other nucleotide sequences in the sample. This CDR3 is CASSVGGRARDTDTQYF. CDR3 coding DNA: TGTGCCAGCAGCGTAGGCGGGAGGGCAAGGGACACAGATACGCAGTATTTT. The J gene is TRBJ2-3, the V gene TRBV9; TRBD2 agrees at 9 bases. Germline CDR1 and CDR2: SGDLS and YYNGEE. V lost 0 bases, J lost 2 bases, and 7 bases stayed unmatched. CDR3 length: 17 amino acids.

In its sample, this clone was seen once. V usage is TRBV10-2 and J usage is TRBJ2-3; D not certain. Germline CDR1 reads WSHSY; CDR2 reads SAAADI. The CDR3 sequence is 10 residues long. Between the trimmed V and J ends, which lost 3 bases and 8 bases, there was a span of 3 bases. CDR3 sequence: CASSDRTQYF. CDR3 in DNA: TGCGCCAGCAGTGATCGTACGCAGTATTTT.

The chain couples TRBV2 to TRBJ1-2; D is ambiguous. Deletions cut 6 bases from V and 4 bases from J, with 9 bases between. The CDR3 runs 12 residues. CDR1 is SNHLY and CDR2 is FYNNEI in the germline V gene. The CDR3 DNA reads as TGTGCCAGCAGGTCTGGAGTCTATGGCTACACCTTC. This gives the protein CASRSGVYGYTF.

This rearrangement joins TRBV4-3 to TRBJ2-2, with D possibly TRBD2 on 5 matching bases. The germline V gene has CDR1 LGHNA and CDR2 YSLEER. The CDR3 has 16 amino acids. V was shortened by 4 bases and J by 7 bases, with 19 bases between the two germline ends. In DNA, the CDR3 is TGCGCCAGCAGCCTCCTACCCATCCTTGGAGGCGGGGAGCTGTTTTTT. Translating it yields CASSLLPILGGGELFF.

This clone came up a few times. The CDR3 DNA follows: TGCGCCAGCAGCCGACAGGAGGCCGGGGAGCTGTTTTTT. It is translated as CASSRQEAGELFF. The chain carries TRBV4-1 and TRBJ2-2, with D maybe TRBD1 (6 bases). The CDR3 length is 13 residues. Trimming took 4 bases from V and 6 from J, leaving 9 bases between them. Germline-derived CDR1 and CDR2 are MGHRA and YSYEKL.

This clone appeared a single time. V is TRBV7-3 and J is TRBJ2-7; D gene uncertain. Per germline, CDR1 SGHTA and CDR2 FQGTGA. V was trimmed by 5 bases and J by 2 bases, leaving 10 bases between them. CDR3 length equals 13 residues. CDR3 residues: CASSPDITYEQYV. The CDR3 DNA sequence: TGTGCCAGCAGCCCAGACATTACCTACGAGCAGTACGTC.

This clone was found a few times. V is TRBV5-4 and J is TRBJ2-3; D uncertain. This CDR3 is 13 amino acids long. Per germline, CDR1 SGHNT and CDR2 YYREEE (reference sequence). V was clipped by 4 bases and J by 5 bases, with 11 bases between them. The chain's CDR3 is CASSLPGLDTQYF. CDR3 DNA sequence: TGTGCCAGCAGCCTGCCCGGTCTAGATACGCAGTATTTT.

This clone was seen a few times. The chain combines TRBV7-8 with TRBJ1-1; 7 bases agree with TRBD1. The trim removed 1 base at V and 5 bases at J, leaving 13 bases unmatched. CDR1 and CDR2 (germline): SGHVS, FQNEAQ. This CDR3 is built from 17 residues. The CDR3 region has the DNA TGTGCCAGCAGCTTAGTCTTAGGAGGGGGCGCGAGTACTGAAGCTTTCTTT. This gives the protein CASSLVLGGGASTEAFF.

The chain has TRBV5-6 and TRBJ1-3, with D uncertain. Looked up from germline, CDR1 is SGHDT and CDR2 is YYEEEE. The V and J ends lost 1 base and 2 bases respectively, with 13 bases between them. The CDR3 is 16 residues long. CDR3 DNA: TGTGCCAGCAGCTTGCCCACGACACGAGCTGGAAACACCATATATTTT. Protein product: CASSLPTTRAGNTIYF.

V usage is TRBV4-3 and J usage is TRBJ2-1; D uncertain. Trimming cost V 6 bases and J 8 bases, with 20 bases left between them. Per the germline V gene, CDR1 is LGHNA and CDR2 is YSLEER. This CDR3 has 15 amino acids. The CDR3 DNA sequence: TGCGCCAGCAGTAAGCACGGAGTAAATATGGATGAGCAGTTCTTC. Protein: CASSKHGVNMDEQFF.

This clone was detected a few times. V usage is TRBV4-3 and J usage is TRBJ1-4; TRBD1 matches at 8 bases. Trimming at V came to 1 base and at J to 3 bases, leaving 1 base not matched to a gene. This CDR3 is built from 15 residues. CDR1 is LGHNA and CDR2 is YSLEER in the germline V gene. The CDR3 nucleotides are TGCGCCAGCAGCCAAGGGACAGGGTCTAATGAAAAACTGTTTTTT. Translating gives CASSQGTGSNEKLFF.

The chain has TRBV9 and TRBJ2-1, with 11 bases that match TRBD2. This CDR3 has 16 residues. Germline assignment: CDR1 SGDLS and CDR2 YYNGEE. V was pared by 2 bases and J by 4 bases, with 5 bases of the junction left unmatched. The CDR3, as DNA: TGTGCCAGCAGCGTGACTAGCGGGGATACTTACAATGAGCAGTTCTTC. Its protein product is CASSVTSGDTYNEQFF.